This T cell receptor (beta chain) was sequenced in a study of blood T cell repertoires in COVID-19 (dated by TCRdb to the early 2020s). General notes on the study: For ImmuneRACE Cohort 3, a participant was defined as recovered based on two consecutive negative NP/OP PCR tests, clearance by a healthcare professional, or resolution of symptoms. Where HLA class I and class II types were available, the types were taken from metadata supplied by the sample provider, not from assay-based typing. A de-identified subject ID, COVID-19 status, age in years and sex were almost always included in the sample metadata. Samples were obtained from the ongoing ImmuneRACE study (first 160 participants) and from 950 to 1,500 subjects provided by 6 global collaborators. The collaborator samples originated in the United States, Italy and Spain and spanned the acute and convalescent phases of COVID-19. Deeply sampled blood TCRbeta repertoires from subjects exposed to, actively infected with, or recovered from COVID-19 were included in the dataset. A freely available public database, intended as a resource for researchers studying the immune response to SARS-CoV-2, is where the repertoires were released. The prospective study material was composed of cDNA or gDNA derived from T cells, B-cell-depleted T cells, or PBMCs.

The investigation overall reported the following: Clinical and demographic metadata were provided uncurated, with the amount varying by source and participant.

Participants in the prospective study were aged roughly 18 to 100 years, lived in some 24 United States geographic areas, and enrolled through a virtual design. To assign participants to cohorts, the prospective study relied on clinical history that participants themselves reported in a screening survey and a study questionnaire. Each participant in the prospective study had whole blood, serum and a nasopharyngeal or oropharyngeal swab collected by mobile phlebotomists. Over a roughly two-month period, participants in the prospective study had the option of providing additional blood draws and questionnaires. Before DNA extraction, prospective study blood samples were shipped either frozen or at room temperature. The V end gives up 7 bases and the J end 3 bases, leaving 14 bases in the junction not matched to a gene. The CDR3 runs 16 amino acids, cysteine and phenylalanine included. The kept DNA is CDR3 alone, 48 bases in frame from the first base. The germline V gene yields SGHDT for CDR1 and YYEEEE for CDR2.

Concerning this clone itself: Its target antigen remains unknown. One base away there is no much larger clone; base qualities are not given.

TCRbeta CDR3 regions were amplified from genomic DNA by means of the immunoSEQ Assay, a bias-controlled multiplex PCR. On the authors' methods: Within the assay, amplification of reference gene primers was used to estimate how many nucleated cells each sample contained. To quantify the absolute abundance of each unique TCRbeta CDR3 rearrangement, sequence reads were collapsed and filtered. For each sample, productive Simpson clonality was calculated by taking the square root of Simpson's diversity index across productive rearrangements. TCRdb holds this immuneACCESS table with in-frame rearrangements only. Some clones are missing; in checked studies, unresolved V genes explain under half, and the rest has no known cause. That table supplies the V and J calls and clone size; D and trimming were determined from the DNA. For this sample there are approximately 250,000 clones; around nine tenths appear just once. Around 2% of the sample is taken by the ten largest.

The sample taken for sequencing was PBMCs or T cells enriched from blood (not recorded which). This TCR was recovered from an older woman in a cohort exposed to, infected with or recovered from COVID-19 (not recorded which). The chain is assembled from TRBV5-6 and TRBJ2-7; TRBD1 aligns with 9 central bases. The DNA reads as follows: TGTGCCAGCTTTGGGGGGGCCCGGGACAGGGACTACGAGCAGTACTTC. Its protein product is CASFGGARDRDYEQYF.